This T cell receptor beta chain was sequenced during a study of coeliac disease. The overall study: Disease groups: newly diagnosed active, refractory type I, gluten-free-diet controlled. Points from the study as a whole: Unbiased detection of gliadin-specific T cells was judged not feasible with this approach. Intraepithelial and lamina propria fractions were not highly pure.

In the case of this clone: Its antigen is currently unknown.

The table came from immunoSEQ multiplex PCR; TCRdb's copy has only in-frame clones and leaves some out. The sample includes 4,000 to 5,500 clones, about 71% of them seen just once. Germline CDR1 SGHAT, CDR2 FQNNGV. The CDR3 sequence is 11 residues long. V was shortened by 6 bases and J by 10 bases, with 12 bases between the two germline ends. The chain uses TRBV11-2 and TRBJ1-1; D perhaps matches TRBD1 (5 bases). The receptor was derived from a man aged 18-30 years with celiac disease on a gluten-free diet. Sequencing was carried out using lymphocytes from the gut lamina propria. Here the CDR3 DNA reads TGTGCCAGCAGGCGGGGGTCGAGAGCTTTCTTT. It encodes CASRRGSRAFF.